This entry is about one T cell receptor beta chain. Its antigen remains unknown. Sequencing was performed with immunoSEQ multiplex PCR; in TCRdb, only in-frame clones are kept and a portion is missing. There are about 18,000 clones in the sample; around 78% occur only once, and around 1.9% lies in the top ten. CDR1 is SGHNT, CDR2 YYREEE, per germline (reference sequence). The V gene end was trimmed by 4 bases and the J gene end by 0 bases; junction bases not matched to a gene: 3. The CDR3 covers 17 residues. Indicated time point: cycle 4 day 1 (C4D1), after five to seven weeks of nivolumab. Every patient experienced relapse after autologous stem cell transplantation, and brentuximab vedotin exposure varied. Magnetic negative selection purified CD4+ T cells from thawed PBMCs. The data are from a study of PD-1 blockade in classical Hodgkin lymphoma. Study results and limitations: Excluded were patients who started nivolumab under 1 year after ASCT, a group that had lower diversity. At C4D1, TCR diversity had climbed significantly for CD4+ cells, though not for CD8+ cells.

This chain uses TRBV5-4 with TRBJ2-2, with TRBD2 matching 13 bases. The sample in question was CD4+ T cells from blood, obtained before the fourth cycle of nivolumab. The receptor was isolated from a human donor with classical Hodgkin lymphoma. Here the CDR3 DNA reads TGTGCCAGCAGCAGGGGACTAGCGGGAACGAACACCGGGGAGCTGTTTTTT. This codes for CASSRGLAGTNTGELFF.